Below, one T cell receptor (beta chain) is given with its context. Generated by immunoSEQ multiplex PCR, the TCRdb table keeps only in-frame clones and is missing some. The table lists around 56,000 clones, around 92% of them singletons. The data originate from a study of blood T cell repertoires in COVID-19. Germline V gene sequence: CDR1 LGHDT, CDR2 YNNKEL (reference sequence). The CDR3 loop spans 14 amino acids. Trimming left V 4 bases short and J 3 bases short, with 9 bases between. V usage is TRBV3-1 (or the pseudogene TRBV3-2) and J usage is TRBJ2-2, with D unclear. The TCR comes from a human donor in a cohort sampled during active COVID-19. The sequencing input was peripheral blood. The CDR3 loop reads CASSLAGYTGELFF. DNA of the CDR3: TGTGCCAGCAGCCTGGCAGGATACACCGGGGAGCTGTTTTTT.